These 16 T cell receptor beta chains share one sample of origin, sequenced in a study of blood T cell repertoires in COVID-19. Sequenced by immunoSEQ multiplex PCR; TCRdb stores in-frame clones only, minus some. This table has 140,000 to 150,000 clones, approximately 80% appearing once. Sequencing was performed on peripheral blood. The origin of the receptors is a human donor in a cohort sampled during active COVID-19.

This clone was detected only once. The chain joins TRBV19 to TRBJ1-5; D is unresolved. The germline V gene encodes CDR1 LNHDA and CDR2 SQIVND (reference sequence). The CDR3 is made up of 14 amino acids. Trimming left V 3 bases short and J 5 bases short, with 11 bases between. CDR3 nucleotide sequence: TGTGCCAGTAGTATTCCAGACACCTATCAGCCCCAGCATTTT. This gives the protein CASSIPDTYQPQHF. Variable domain in full (rest from reference TRBV19 and TRBJ1-5): DGGITQSPKYLFRKEGQNVTLSCEQNLNHDAMYWYRQDPGQGLRLIYYSQIVNDFQKGDIAEGYSVSREKKESFPLTVTSAQKNPTAFYLCASSIPDTYQPQHFGDGTRLSIL.

This clone came up a few times. This rearrangement joins TRBV15 to TRBJ2-2, with 9 bases fitting TRBD1. The CDR3 consists of 16 residues. Germline lookup yields CDR1 LNHNV and CDR2 YYDKDF (reference sequence). V trimming: 1 base; J trimming: 5 bases; junction bases outside the gene matches: 5. CDR3 sequence (DNA): TGTGCCACCAGCAGAGTAGGGACAGGGTTGACCGGGGAGCTGTTTTTT. Its protein product is CATSRVGTGLTGELFF.

DNA of the CDR3: TGTGCCAGTAGTCTCGATGGGACAGGGAACACTGAAGCTTTCTTT. Its translation: CASSLDGTGNTEAFF. The chain joins TRBV19 to TRBJ1-1; 8 nucleotides align to TRBD1. The CDR3 loop spans 15 amino acids. After removal of 5 bases from V and 1 base from J, the junction contained 6 bases not matched to a gene. Germline CDR1 reads LNHDA; CDR2 reads SQIVND (reference sequence). The whole variable domain, remainder taken from reference TRBV19 and TRBJ1-1, is DGGITQSPKYLFRKEGQNVTLSCEQNLNHDAMYWYRQDPGQGLRLIYYSQIVNDFQKGDIAEGYSVSREKKESFPLTVTSAQKNPTAFYLCASSLDGTGNTEAFFGQGTRLTVV.

The chain uses TRBV6-2 or TRBV6-3 and TRBJ2-1; 10 bases agree with TRBD2. This CDR3 contains 15 residues. Trimming at V came to 5 bases and at J to 10 bases, leaving 11 bases not matched to a gene. The germline CDR1 and CDR2 sequences are MNHEY and SVGEGT. CDR3: CASSRGLAGVTEQFF. The CDR3 DNA reads TGTGCCAGCAGTCGTGGGCTAGCGGGGGTGACAGAGCAGTTCTTC.

The V gene is TRBV5-5, the J gene TRBJ2-7; TRBD2 agrees at 12 bases. Germline loops: CDR1 SGHKS, CDR2 YYEKEE (reference sequence). V was clipped by 2 bases and J by 4 bases; unmatched bases: 7. CDR3 length equals 16 residues. The CDR3 is CASSLATSGRGYEQYV. CDR3 in DNA: TGTGCCAGCAGCTTAGCGACTAGCGGGAGAGGGTACGAGCAGTACGTC.

The V gene is TRBV5-1, the J gene TRBJ2-1; a possible D gene is TRBD2 (7 bases). Trimming took 7 bases from V and 7 from J, leaving 21 bases between them. This CDR3 contains 15 residues. Germline-derived CDR1 and CDR2 are SGHRS and YFSETQ. The CDR3 sequence: CASGQSGRGGNEQFF. The CDR3 DNA sequence: TGCGCCAGCGGGCAATCAGGGAGGGGGGGTAATGAGCAGTTCTTC.

The chain joins TRBV5-1 to TRBJ1-6; no clear D. The V and J ends lost 4 bases and 4 bases respectively, with 15 bases between them. The CDR3 runs 16 residues. CDR1 is SGHRS and CDR2 is YFSETQ in the germline V gene. CDR3 sequence (DNA): TGCGCCAGCAGCAGCGAACCTGGAAGTTATAATTCACCCCTCCACTTT. Translation gives CASSSEPGSYNSPLHF.

The gene calls are TRBV29-1 and TRBJ2-1; TRBD1 might be the D (6 bases). CDR3 length equals 13 residues. Trimming took off 0 bases at V and 11 bases at J, with 14 bases between the two ends. Germline V gene sequence: CDR1 SQVTM, CDR2 ANQGSEA. As DNA, the CDR3 is TGCAGCGTTGAAGAGACAGGCAGACCAAAGCAGTTCTTC. The encoded protein is CSVEETGRPKQFF.

The chain has TRBV3-1 (or the pseudogene TRBV3-2) and TRBJ2-5; 8 bases match TRBD1. The CDR3 spans 15 residues. J lost 3 bases, V lost 4 bases, and 7 bases had no gene match. The V gene's germline CDR1 is LGHDT and CDR2 YNNKEL (reference sequence). The CDR3: CASSLRGRVEETQYF. The CDR3 region has the DNA TGTGCCAGCAGCCTCAGGGGGCGGGTGGAAGAGACCCAGTACTTC.

CDR3 loop: CASSTGAGTQYF. The CDR3 DNA sequence: TGTGCCAGCAGTACAGGAGCCGGGACCCAGTACTTC. This chain joins TRBV7-3 and TRBJ2-5, with TRBD1 as a possible D gene (5 bases). Per germline, CDR1 SGHTA and CDR2 FQGTGA. This CDR3 region has 12 residues. Trimming removed 6 bases at V and 7 bases at J, with 12 bases between.

The gene calls are TRBV6-6 and TRBJ2-7; 9 bases match TRBD2. V was clipped by 6 bases and J by 2 bases; unmatched bases: 2. The germline CDR1 and CDR2 sequences are MNHNY and SVGAGI (reference sequence). The CDR3 runs 13 residues. The DNA for the CDR3 is TGTGCCAGCAGGGTAGCGGGAGCCTACGAGCAGTACTTC. Translation gives CASRVAGAYEQYF.

The gene calls are TRBV19 and TRBJ2-7; weak D call: TRBD2 (5 bases). Germline CDR1 LNHDA, CDR2 SQIVND (reference sequence). This CDR3 is built from 14 residues. V lost 5 bases and J lost 0, with 11 bases in between. The CDR3 sequence is CASSPGLSSYEQYV. The CDR3 DNA sequence: TGTGCCAGTAGTCCAGGACTTAGCTCCTACGAGCAGTACGTC.

The rearrangement joins TRBV7-2 to TRBJ1-2; TRBD1 is a possible D gene (6 bases). The germline V and J ends were trimmed by 2 bases and 2 bases, with 9 bases remaining between them. This CDR3 comprises 14 residues. Germline loops: CDR1 SGHTA, CDR2 FQGNSA. As DNA, the CDR3 is TGTGCCAGCAGCTTACCGGGGGGCAACTATGGCTACACCTTC. This encodes CASSLPGGNYGYTF. The whole variable domain, remainder taken from reference TRBV7-2 and TRBJ1-2, is GAGVSQSPSNKVTEKGKDVELRCDPISGHTALYWYRQSLGQGLEFLIYFQGNSAPDKSGLPSDRFSAERTGGSVSTLTIQRTQQEDSAVYLCASSLPGGNYGYTFGSGTRLTVV.

This chain connects TRBV11-2 to TRBJ2-1; TRBD2 matches at 11 bases. Per the germline V gene, CDR1 is SGHAT and CDR2 is FQNNGV. The CDR3 runs to 14 residues. V shed 3 bases, J shed 12 bases, and the junction held 7 bases outside the gene matches. Written as DNA, the CDR3 is TGTGCCAGCAGCTTGCTAGCGGGAGGATCGCGGCAGTTCTTC. This gives the protein CASSLLAGGSRQFF.

The genes are TRBV29-1 and TRBJ2-6; TRBD2 is a possible D gene (5 bases). CDR1 and CDR2 (germline): SQVTM, ANQGSEA. This CDR3 region has 13 residues. V lost 4 bases and J 2 bases, leaving 6 bases between the germline ends. Written as DNA, the CDR3 is TGCAGCGTTGCGGGGACTGGGGCCAACGTCCTGACTTTC. It codes for CSVAGTGANVLTF.

This chain links TRBV9 with TRBJ1-3; TRBD1 aligns across 7 bases. Germline V CDR1 and CDR2: SGDLS, YYNGEE. V shed 4 bases and J 10 bases; nucleotides not matched to a gene: 14. There are 15 residues in the CDR3. The CDR3 DNA reads as TGTGCCAGCAGCTTAGCAGGCGACAGGGCAAATACCATATATTTT. As protein: CASSLAGDRANTIYF.